These 13 T cell receptor beta chains share one sample of origin, sequenced in a study of cytomegalovirus exposure and HLA in healthy donors. Use of 60 Vbeta and 13 Jbeta primers characterized the PCR. The protocol was immunoSEQ multiplex PCR, while the TCRdb copy is restricted to in-frame clones and leaves out a portion. The sample has around 200,000 clones, approximately 79% seen once; the top ten hold roughly 1.9%. Material: PBMCs. These receptors all stem from a man in his late teens or twenties in good health and CMV-seronegative.

CDR3 nucleotide sequence: TGTGCCAGCAGCTTAGGGACAGGGCATTCCCTCTACAATGAGCAGTTCTTC. It specifies CASSLGTGHSLYNEQFF. This chain links TRBV5-6 with TRBJ2-1; TRBD1 matches at 9 bases. The CDR3 covers 17 residues. The germline V gene encodes CDR1 SGHDT and CDR2 YYEEEE. J lost 3 bases, V lost 2 bases, and 9 bases had no gene match.

This clone was seen only once. V gene TRBV5-1 combines with J gene TRBJ1-1; 10 bases agree with TRBD1. Germline V gene data show CDR1 as SGHRS and CDR2 as YFSETQ. Trimming at V came to 4 bases and at J to 4 bases, leaving 7 bases not matched to a gene. The CDR3 length is 15 residues. CDR3 bases: TGCGCCAGCAGCACCGGACAGGGGGATCGCACTGAAGCTTTCTTT. The encoded protein is CASSTGQGDRTEAFF.

V usage is TRBV2 and J usage is TRBJ2-1, with 8 bases fitting TRBD2. CDR1 and CDR2 (germline): SNHLY, FYNNEI. V was clipped by 2 bases and J by 8 bases; unmatched bases: 23. This CDR3 has 20 residues. This chain's CDR3 is CASSEFGLVQTSGESHEQFF. The CDR3 DNA reads TGTGCCAGCAGTGAATTCGGCCTTGTCCAAACTAGCGGCGAAAGCCATGAGCAGTTCTTC.

Here the CDR3 DNA reads TGTGCCAGCGGGGGGGACAGGGCTTCCTACGAGCAGTACTTC. Its protein is CASGGDRASYEQYF. J is TRBJ2-7 and V is TRBV7-9, with 9 bases lining up with TRBD1. Unmatched junction bases numbered 6, after V lost 8 bases and J lost 1 base. The CDR3 has 14 residues. Germline lookup yields CDR1 SEHNR and CDR2 FQNEAQ (reference sequence). Full variable domain (rest looked up from reference TRBV7-9 and TRBJ2-7): DTGVSQNPRHKITKRGQNVTFRCDPISEHNRLYWYRQTLGQGPEFLTYFQNEAQLEKSRLLSDRFSAERPKGSFSTLEIQRTEQGDSAMYLCASGGDRASYEQYFGPGTRLTVT.

The chain combines TRBV7-2 with TRBJ2-1, with D tentatively TRBD2 (5 bases). The V end lost 5 bases, the J end lost 14 bases, and 22 bases lay between the germline ends. Germline CDR1 reads SGHTA; CDR2 reads FQGNSA. This CDR3 spans 14 amino acids. The DNA for the CDR3 is TGTGCCAGCAGCCTACGGGCCCGGGATTTGAGGGAGTTCTTC. As protein: CASSLRARDLREFF.

This clone came up a few times. The rearrangement uses TRBV7-9 and TRBJ2-2; 13 bases align to TRBD2. This CDR3 has 15 residues. J was trimmed by 5 bases and V by 5 bases; bases with no gene match: 2. Germline V gene sequence: CDR1 SEHNR, CDR2 FQNEAQ (reference sequence). CDR3 residues: CASSPTSGGTGELFF. In nucleotides, the CDR3 is TGTGCCAGCAGCCCGACTAGCGGGGGGACCGGGGAGCTGTTTTTT. Supplemented by reference TRBV7-9 and TRBJ2-2, the full variable domain reads DTGVSQNPRHKITKRGQNVTFRCDPISEHNRLYWYRQTLGQGPEFLTYFQNEAQLEKSRLLSDRFSAERPKGSFSTLEIQRTEQGDSAMYLCASSPTSGGTGELFFGEGSRLTVL.

In this sample, this clone turned up a few times. Sequence at one end of the junction differs from germline and may be a read error. V gene TRBV7-9 combines with J gene TRBJ1-1; weak D call: TRBD1 (5 bases). In germline, CDR1 is SEHNR, CDR2 FQNEAQ (reference sequence). This CDR3 comprises 16 residues. CDR3 sequence: CSSSLGSGGVGTEAFF. The CDR3 DNA is TGTTCCAGCAGCTTAGGTTCGGGGGGGGTCGGAACTGAAGCTTTCTTT.

This sequence joins TRBV11-2 and TRBJ1-6; D is uncertain. This CDR3 is built from 14 residues. Looked up from germline, CDR1 is SGHAT and CDR2 is FQNNGV. The V gene lost 6 bases and the J gene lost 4 bases, with 10 bases spanning the gap. The CDR3 sequence is CASRLGRYNSPLHF. CDR3 DNA: TGTGCCAGCAGACTCGGGAGATATAATTCACCCCTCCACTTT.

CDR3 bases: TGTGCCAGCAGCCAAGTCTTACAGGGATTAGAAGGCTACACCTTC. Translation gives CASSQVLQGLEGYTF. The gene calls are TRBV14 and TRBJ1-2, with a possible D match to TRBD1 (6 bases). Trimming shortened V by 1 base and J by 8 bases, and 17 bases separated the two germline ends. CDR3 size: 15 residues. CDR1 is SGHDN and CDR2 is FVKESK in the germline V gene. The entire variable domain, with the rest obtained from reference TRBV14 and TRBJ1-2, is as follows: EAGVTQFPSHSVIEKGQTVTLRCDPISGHDNLYWYRRVMGKEIKFLLHFVKESKQDESGMPNNRFLAERTGGTYSTLKVQPAELEDSGVYFCASSQVLQGLEGYTFGSGTRLTVV.

The rearrangement uses TRBV6-5 and TRBJ2-7, with 9 bases fitting TRBD2. The V gene's germline CDR1 is MNHEY and CDR2 SVGAGI. V was clipped by 0 bases and J by 2 bases; unmatched bases: 2. This CDR3 spans 15 amino acids. CDR3 nucleotide sequence: TGTGCCAGCAGTTACTCACTAGCGGGTACCTACGAGCAGTACTTC. It translates to CASSYSLAGTYEQYF.

This clone was seen a single time. The V gene is TRBV11-2, the J gene TRBJ2-7; 8 bases line up with TRBD2. The CDR3 spans 14 residues. The junction had 4 bases not matched to a gene; V was cut back by 4 bases and J by 2 bases. Per the germline V gene, CDR1 is SGHAT and CDR2 is FQNNGV. In DNA, the CDR3 is TGTGCCAGCAGCTCGGGGGGGGGAGCCTACGAGCAGTACTTC. Its translation is CASSSGGGAYEQYF.

This clone has a single count. The V call is TRBV5-4, the J call TRBJ2-7, with 9 bases matching TRBD1. Trimming at V came to 3 bases and at J to 7 bases, leaving 8 bases not matched to a gene. From germline, CDR1 is SGHNT and CDR2 YYREEE (reference sequence). CDR3 length equals 14 residues. The CDR3 nucleotides read TGTGCCAGCAGCTGGGGACAGGGTAAAGGGGAGCAGTACTTC. It yields the protein CASSWGQGKGEQYF. The whole variable domain, filled in from reference TRBV5-4 and TRBJ2-7, reads ETGVTQSPTHLIKTRGQQVTLRCSSQSGHNTVSWYQQALGQGPQFIFQYYREEENGRGNFPPRFSGLQFPNYSSELNVNALELDDSALYLCASSWGQGKGEQYFGPGTRLTVT.

In nucleotides, the CDR3 is TGTGCCAGCAGCTTAGGAGGGACTAGCTACGAGCAGTACTTC. Its protein product is CASSLGGTSYEQYF. V is TRBV7-2 and J is TRBJ2-7; the match to TRBD2 covers 8 bases. The CDR3 runs to 14 residues. Germline CDR1 and CDR2: SGHTA and FQGNSA. V dropped 1 base and J dropped 3; count of bases not matched to a gene: 2.